This section outlines one TCR beta chain sequence together with its context. Antigen: not known. TCRdb recomputed calls from the reads with MiXCR, one row per CDR3 protein. The top ten hold around 13% of the sample, which has about 770,000 distinct CDR3 sequences, 29% seen once. The CDR3 is 16 residues long. Per germline, CDR1 LNHNV and CDR2 YYDKDF (reference sequence). The junction had 8 bases not matched to a gene; V was cut back by 4 bases and J by 2 bases. The sample is drawn from a study of T cell repertoires in cytomegalovirus infection. About the study: Both a matching HLA type and CMV infection were indicated by public TCR beta signatures. Study results and limitations: CMV-specific TCR beta clonotypes restricted by HLA-C were the ones dominating the ex vivo response. Identification of carriers of CMV plus the relevant HLA was performed using cumulative public TCR beta family frequency.

The TCR originated in a human donor in good health (CMV status not recorded). Some clones in this sample may be carry-over from other donors' samples. Material: cultured CD8+ T cells from PBMCs, obtained from culture after CMV antigen stimulation. The rearrangement links TRBV15 to TRBJ2-5; 9 bases are shared with TRBD1. CDR3 in amino acids: CATSKEGGTGQETQYF. The CDR3 DNA sequence: TGTGCCACCAGCAAAGAGGGTGGGACAGGGCAAGAGACCCAGTACTTC.